These 7 T cell receptor beta chains share one sample of origin, sequenced in a study of T cell repertoires in cytomegalovirus infection. TCRdb re-analysed the reads in MiXCR, keeping a single row per CDR3 protein. The sample has around 190,000 distinct CDR3 sequences, under 15% seen once. Sequencing was carried out using PBMCs. These receptors all stem from a human donor in good health (CMV status not recorded). Some clones in this sample may be carry-over from other donors' samples.

This clonotype was recorded at least ten times. Germline is not matched at one junction end, which may reflect a read error. CDR3 loop: CASSSPPSWDF. As DNA, the CDR3 is TGTGCCAGCAGCTCCCCCCCGAGCTGGGACTTC. The V and J genes are TRBV7-2 and TRBJ2-7; D call uncertain. From germline, CDR1 is SGHTA and CDR2 FQGNSA. The CDR3 spans 11 residues.

This clonotype was counted only a few times. V is TRBV28 and J is TRBJ1-2; 7 bases fit TRBD1. V lost 6 bases to trimming and J lost 2 bases; unmatched junction nucleotides: 9. CDR1 MDHEN and CDR2 SYDVKM come from the germline V gene. There are 15 residues in the CDR3. The CDR3 DNA is TGTGCCAGCAGCAAAACCGGGACAGCCAACTATGGCTACACCTTC. Translated, it gives CASSKTGTANYGYTF.

The sample holds many counts of this clonotype. V is TRBV10-1 and J is TRBJ1-1; 7 bases fit TRBD1. Germline V gene data show CDR1 as WNHNN and CDR2 as SYGVQD (reference sequence). The junction had 3 bases not matched to a gene; V was cut back by 3 bases and J by 8 bases. The CDR3 is 12 amino acids. The CDR3 DNA reads TGCGCCAGCAGTGACCCGGACAGGGAAGCTTTCTTT. Residues: CASSDPDREAFF.

In its sample, this clonotype was seen many times. The chain couples TRBV7-2 to TRBJ1-5; possible D gene TRBD1, 6 bases. The V and J ends lost 4 bases and 0 bases respectively, with 7 bases between them. CDR3 length: 14 residues. Germline lookup yields CDR1 SGHTA and CDR2 FQGNSA. CDR3 sequence: CASSSRGSNQPQHF. The CDR3 bases are TGTGCCAGCAGCTCCAGGGGTAGCAATCAGCCCCAGCATTTT.

This clonotype was seen at least ten times. This chain links TRBV28 with TRBJ1-1, with D perhaps TRBD1 (6 bases). Trimming cost V 7 bases and J 2 bases, with 14 bases left between them. Germline CDR1 MDHEN, CDR2 SYDVKM. The CDR3 has 14 amino acids. CDR3 coding DNA: TGTGCCAGCAAGGGGGGGGGCGCAAACACTGAAGCTTTCTTT. Protein sequence: CASKGGGANTEAFF.

The J gene is TRBJ2-2, the V gene TRBV18; D may match TRBD1 or TRBD2 (5 bases each). Germline CDR1 is KGHSH and CDR2 is LQKENI. V was shortened by 0 bases and J by 2 bases, with 7 bases between the two germline ends. The CDR3 has 15 amino acids. This chain's CDR3 is CASSPPGRNTGELFF. The CDR3 DNA follows: TGTGCCAGCTCACCACCGGGACGAAACACCGGGGAGCTGTTTTTT.

This clonotype was counted ten times or more. The V gene is TRBV15, the J gene TRBJ2-7; 11 bases are shared with TRBD1. Per germline, CDR1 LNHNV and CDR2 YYDKDF (reference sequence). V was pared by 3 bases and J by 4 bases, with 5 bases of the junction left unmatched. The CDR3 has 15 amino acids. The CDR3 region is CATSSPGQGVYEQYF. As DNA, the CDR3 is TGTGCCACCAGCAGCCCGGGACAGGGGGTTTACGAGCAGTACTTC. The variable domain in full, completed from reference TRBV15 and TRBJ2-7, reads DAMVIQNPRYQVTQFGKPVTLSCSQTLNHNVMYWYQQKSSQAPKLLFHYYDKDFNNEADTPDNFQSRRPNTSFCFLDIRSPGLGDTAMYLCATSSPGQGVYEQYFGPGTRLTVT.